The sequence of this TCR beta chain was determined in a study of cytomegalovirus exposure and HLA in healthy donors. About the research overall: Counted in an early data release were 75 million to 85 million unique TCRs from HLA-typed donors.

All donors participated as healthy donors of bone marrow. 60 Vbeta and 13 Jbeta primers were used in PCR. The repertoire was sequenced with immunoSEQ multiplex PCR; TCRdb's copy has only in-frame clones and lacks some. Among fewer than 200,000 clones listed, 65% to 80% were seen once. Findings of the study overall: It is likely that the observed cluster of highly shared sequence variants was a sequencing artifact. Researchers counted over 150 TCR beta chains as cytomegalovirus-associated.

The CDR3 has 15 amino acids. The germline CDR1 and CDR2 sequences are SGHKS and YYEKEE (reference sequence). The V and J ends lost 6 bases and 4 bases, in that order; junction bases with no gene match: 10. With regard to this clone: Its target is unknown.

The receptor was derived from a woman in her forties in good health and CMV-seropositive. Sample: PBMCs. The chain joins TRBV5-5 to TRBJ1-2, with 9 bases fitting TRBD1. The CDR3 region is CASNPDRGNVYGYTF. In DNA form, the CDR3 reads TGTGCCAGCAACCCGGACAGGGGAAACGTCTATGGCTACACCTTC.